This is a list of T cell receptor beta chains from one sample in a study of PD-1 blockade in classical Hodgkin lymphoma. Repertoires were generated with immunoSEQ multiplex PCR, while TCRdb's copy carries only in-frame clones and drops some. The table lists some 93,000 clones, about three quarters of them singletons. The sample here was peripheral blood mononuclear cells (PBMCs), taken before the fourth cycle of nivolumab. Source of these receptors: a human donor with classical Hodgkin lymphoma. The CDR3 runs from the conserved cysteine through the conserved F or W. The D gene is left open where the match is weak. Only part of the rows carry a size: once, few, many, or a class if the clone is expanded.

>12|TRBJ2-7|TRBV27|-|-
CAREIGLYEQYF
TGTGCCAGGGAAATCGGACTTTACGAGCAGTACTTC
>16|TRBJ2-2|TRBV4-1|-|TRBD2
CASSLPGLAGAGELFF
TGCGCCAGCAGCCTACCGGGACTAGCGGGAGCCGGGGAGCTGTTTTTT
>16|TRBJ1-4|TRBV4-3|few|-
CASSQDRGQSNEKLFF
TGCGCCAGCAGCCAAGATAGAGGACAGAGTAATGAAAAACTGTTTTTT
>14|TRBJ1-1|TRBV2|-|-
CASSMSTGNTEAFF
TGTGCCAGCAGCATGTCGACTGGGAACACTGAAGCTTTCTTT
>13|TRBJ2-7|TRBV19|-|-
CASSIVISYEQYF
TGTGCCAGTAGTATAGTCATCTCCTACGAGCAGTACTTC
>15|TRBJ1-5|TRBV7-9|-|TRBD1
CASSTGQGSVQPQHF
TGTGCCAGCAGCACCGGACAGGGCAGCGTTCAGCCCCAGCATTTT
>13|TRBJ1-2|TRBV19|-|-
CASSWAPDYGYTF
TGTGCCAGTAGTTGGGCGCCCGATTATGGCTACACCTTC
>19|TRBJ2-7|TRBV15|-|TRBD2
CATSRDLGLAGALSYEQYF
TGTGCCACCAGCAGAGACCTTGGACTAGCGGGGGCCCTATCCTACGAGCAGTACTTC
>14|TRBJ1-1|TRBV6-5|-|-
CATKPDTGGTEAFF
TGTGCCACCAAACCGGACACTGGGGGCACTGAAGCTTTCTTT
>15|TRBJ2-7|TRBV30|-|TRBD1
CAWSRPGQGTYEQYF
TGTGCCTGGAGTAGACCGGGACAGGGCACCTACGAGCAGTACTTC
>9|TRBJ1-2|TRBV3-2|-|-
CASTGPSCF
TGTGCCAGCACAGGCCCTTCGTGCTTC
>14|TRBJ1-1|TRBV9|-|-
CASSVGQLNTEAFF
TGTGCCAGCAGCGTAGGTCAGTTGAACACTGAAGCTTTCTTT
>15|TRBJ2-7|TRBV6-5|few|-
CASRTRGAVSYEQYF
TGTGCCAGCAGGACACGGGGCGCCGTATCCTACGAGCAGTACTTC
>13|TRBJ2-7|TRBV12-5|few|-
CASGLGTTYEQYF
TGTGCTAGTGGTTTGGGGACTACCTACGAGCAGTACTTC